This T cell receptor (beta chain) stems from a study of blood T cell repertoires in COVID-19. Study information: In each case, the material was cDNA or gDNA derived from T cells, B-cell-depleted T cells, or PBMCs.

This clone occurred once. Germline trimming cut 4 bases from V and 5 bases from J; bases unmatched to any gene: 12. The length of the CDR3 is 17 residues. CDR1 and CDR2 (germline): SGHRS, YFSETQ. Original processing methods: Scientists estimated how many nucleated cells there were by amplifying reference gene primers. Profiling relied on immunoSEQ multiplex PCR, and the TCRdb table lists in-frame clones only, not all of them. From that table come the V and J calls and clone size; the DNA was used to work out D and trimming. This sample yields approximately 400,000 clones, of which approximately 89% are seen a single time; approximately 1.3% belongs to the top ten. The study recruited people aged about 18 to 95 years across roughly 25 US areas. Grouping used clinical history reported by participants in a survey and questionnaire.

The J gene is TRBJ1-6, the V gene TRBV5-1; 7 nucleotides match TRBD1. Input material: PBMCs or T cells enriched from blood (not recorded which). The sequence was obtained from a man aged 25 to 40 who had recovered from COVID-19. The CDR3 protein is CASSPDRATTDNSPLHF. The CDR3 DNA sequence: TGCGCCAGCAGCCCTGACAGGGCTACGACCGATAATTCACCCCTCCACTTT.